A single T cell receptor (beta chain) is shown here with its context. The sample is drawn from a study of blood T cell repertoires in COVID-19. Turning to the study itself: Acute-phase and convalescent COVID-19 samples originated in the United States, Italy and Spain.

The CDR3 covers 14 residues. With 4 bases removed from V and 4 bases from J, the gap between germline ends came to 13 bases. CDR1 is MNHEY, CDR2 SVGAGI, per germline. Clones were sequenced by immunoSEQ multiplex PCR, and TCRdb holds only the in-frame ones, with some missing. The sample lists about 190,000 clones; about 85% were seen once. Material: peripheral blood. The chain joins TRBV6-5 to TRBJ2-5; D might be TRBD1 (7 bases). The origin of this receptor is a man between 60 and 75 years old with active or convalescent COVID-19. In DNA, the CDR3 is TGTGCCAGCAGTTTAAACAGGGGAGGAGAGACCCAGTACTTC. Its protein product is CASSLNRGGETQYF.